This TCR beta chain was retrieved from a study of human T cells and chemical hapten exposure. Study-level background: An area of 2 cm by 2 cm on upper inner arm skin received 2% DPC for sensitization. All patients underwent weekly scalp dosing with diphenylcyclopropenone for the full approximately 23-week study. General observations from the study: No change in TCRs above 1 in 1000 frequency was produced by DPC sensitization.

Attachment of unique molecular identifiers to individual cDNA molecules was performed in the library. TCRdb re-called the RACE reads with MiXCR, one entry per CDR3 protein. Counted here are some 340,000 distinct CDR3 sequences, roughly 6.9% occurring once; the ten biggest clones make up approximately 8.9%. This clonotype is labeled medium-sized (0.01 to 0.1%). Its antigen is undetermined. The germline V gene encodes CDR1 LGHNA and CDR2 YNFKEQ. The CDR3 runs to 13 residues. Trimming took off 3 bases at V and 8 bases at J, with 11 bases between the two ends. The sample's time point: patch test 1, 2 weeks after DPC sensitization. Treatment defined: therapeutic diphenylcyclopropenone sensitization with weekly scalp DPC.

V usage is TRBV4-2 and J usage is TRBJ2-1; D uncertain. The TCR comes from a woman aged 18-29 years with alopecia areata. Some clones in this sample may be carry-over from other donors' samples. The source was whole blood, collected in connection with sensitization to the hapten diphenylcyclopropenone (DPC). CDR3 bases: TGTGCCAGCAGCCATCCCCCCTCGGATGAGCAGTTCTTC. Translation gives CASSHPPSDEQFF.